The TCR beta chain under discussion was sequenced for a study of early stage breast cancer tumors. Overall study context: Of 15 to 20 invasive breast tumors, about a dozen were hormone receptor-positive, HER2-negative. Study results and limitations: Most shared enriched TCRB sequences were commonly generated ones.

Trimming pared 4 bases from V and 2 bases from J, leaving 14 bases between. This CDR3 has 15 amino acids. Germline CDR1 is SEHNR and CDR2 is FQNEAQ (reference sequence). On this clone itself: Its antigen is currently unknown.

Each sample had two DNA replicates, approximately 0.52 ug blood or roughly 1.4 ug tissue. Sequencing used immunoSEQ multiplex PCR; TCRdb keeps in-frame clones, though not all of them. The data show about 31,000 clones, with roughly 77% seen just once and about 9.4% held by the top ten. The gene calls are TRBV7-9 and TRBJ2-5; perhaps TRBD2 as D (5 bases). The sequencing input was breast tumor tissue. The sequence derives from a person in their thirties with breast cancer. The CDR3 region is CASSSRGRPQETQYF. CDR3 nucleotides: TGTGCCAGCAGCTCCCGAGGGCGCCCTCAAGAGACCCAGTACTTC.